This T cell receptor (beta chain) was identified in a study of blood T cell repertoires in COVID-19. On the study more broadly: Sources were T cells, B-cell-depleted T cells, or PBMCs; the material itself was cDNA or gDNA.

Study processing details: Amplified reference gene primers provided the basis for estimating nucleated cell counts. Some clones are missing from TCRdb's copy, which holds only in-frame ones; the method was immunoSEQ multiplex PCR. V and J calls and clone size are as listed in that table; D and trimming were resolved from the DNA. The sample consists of 250,000 or so clones, 90% of them appearing once. Seattle's enrolled individuals joined amid active infection and were then monitored longitudinally. The CDR3 is 13 residues long. Germline trimming cut 4 bases from V and 3 bases from J; bases unmatched to any gene: 3. Germline assignment: CDR1 SQVTM and CDR2 ANQGSEA.

The clonotype was recovered from a woman aged 60 to 75 with COVID-19, enrolled during active disease. Sequencing was performed on peripheral blood. The chain has TRBV29-1 and TRBJ1-5; 7 bases match TRBD1. DNA of the CDR3: TGCAGCGTTGGGGACAGCCCCAATCAGCCCCAGCATTTT. It yields the protein CSVGDSPNQPQHF.